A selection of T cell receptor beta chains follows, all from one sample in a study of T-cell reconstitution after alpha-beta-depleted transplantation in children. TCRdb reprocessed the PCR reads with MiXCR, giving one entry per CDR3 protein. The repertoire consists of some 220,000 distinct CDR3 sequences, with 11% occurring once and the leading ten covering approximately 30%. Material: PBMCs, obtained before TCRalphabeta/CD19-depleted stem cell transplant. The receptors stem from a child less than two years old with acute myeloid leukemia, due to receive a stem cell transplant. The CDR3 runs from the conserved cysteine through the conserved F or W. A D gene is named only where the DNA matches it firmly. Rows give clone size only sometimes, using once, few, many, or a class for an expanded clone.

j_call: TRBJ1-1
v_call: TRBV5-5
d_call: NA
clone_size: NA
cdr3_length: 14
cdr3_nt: TGTGCCAGCAGCGTGCCCGGGGGGGCCACTGAAGCTTTCTTT
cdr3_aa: CASSVPGGATEAFF

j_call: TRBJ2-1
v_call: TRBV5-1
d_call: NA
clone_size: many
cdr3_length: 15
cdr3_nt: TGCGCCAGCAGCTTGCTGGGAGGCCCTTACAATGAGCAGTTCTTC
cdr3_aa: CASSLLGGPYNEQFF

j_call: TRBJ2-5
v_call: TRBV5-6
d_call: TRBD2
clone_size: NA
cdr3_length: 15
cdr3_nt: TGTGCCAGGGGCCCCAGGCGACTAGCTAGGGAGACCCAGTACTTC
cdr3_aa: CARGPRRLARETQYF

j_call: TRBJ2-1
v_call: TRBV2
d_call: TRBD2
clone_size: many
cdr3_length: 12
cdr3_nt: TGTGCCAGCGGGACTAGCGGGGATCTTCGGTTCTTC
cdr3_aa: CASGTSGDLRFF

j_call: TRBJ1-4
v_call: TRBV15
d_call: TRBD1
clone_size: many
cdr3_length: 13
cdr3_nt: TGTGCCGCCGCAGGGGGGGCTAATGAAAAACTGTTTTTT
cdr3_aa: CAAAGGANEKLFF

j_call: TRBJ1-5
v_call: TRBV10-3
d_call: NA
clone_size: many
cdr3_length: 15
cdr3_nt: TGTGCCATCAGTGAGTCGACAGGCTTCAATCAGCCCCAGCATTTT
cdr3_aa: CAISESTGFNQPQHF

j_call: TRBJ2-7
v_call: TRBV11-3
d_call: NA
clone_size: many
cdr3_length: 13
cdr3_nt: TGTGCCAGCAGCCAGACTGGGGCCTACGAGCAGTACTTC
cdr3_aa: CASSQTGAYEQYF

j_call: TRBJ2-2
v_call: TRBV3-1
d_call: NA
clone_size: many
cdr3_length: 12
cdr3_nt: TGTGCCAGCAGCCCCTTGGGCGGGGAGCTGTTTTTT
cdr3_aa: CASSPLGGELFF

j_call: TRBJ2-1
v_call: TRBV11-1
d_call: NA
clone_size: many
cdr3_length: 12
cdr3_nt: TGTGCCAGCAGCGTGAATGGGTATGAGCAGTTCTTC
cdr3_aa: CASSVNGYEQFF

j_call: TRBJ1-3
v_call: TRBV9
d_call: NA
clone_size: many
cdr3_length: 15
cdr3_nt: TGTGCCAGCAGCGTAGAGGGGGGCTCTGGAAACACCATATATTTT
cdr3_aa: CASSVEGGSGNTIYF

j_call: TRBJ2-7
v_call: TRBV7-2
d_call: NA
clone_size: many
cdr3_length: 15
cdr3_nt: TGTGCCAGCAGCTTAAGGGGCCAAGAGGGTTACGAGCAGTACTTC
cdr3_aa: CASSLRGQEGYEQYF

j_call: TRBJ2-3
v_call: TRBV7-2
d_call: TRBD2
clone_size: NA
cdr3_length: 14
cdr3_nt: TGTGCCAGCAGGAGCGGGGGATCCACAGATACGCAGTATTTT
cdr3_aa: CASRSGGSTDTQYF

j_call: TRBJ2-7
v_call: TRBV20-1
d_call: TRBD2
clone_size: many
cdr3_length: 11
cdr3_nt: TGCAGTGCCCCGGGGGGTTACGAGCAGTACTTC
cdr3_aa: CSAPGGYEQYF

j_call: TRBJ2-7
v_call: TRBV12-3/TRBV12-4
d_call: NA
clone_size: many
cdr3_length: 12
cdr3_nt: TGTGCCAGCAGTTTAGCGCCGGGACAGCAGTACTTC
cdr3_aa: CASSLAPGQQYF

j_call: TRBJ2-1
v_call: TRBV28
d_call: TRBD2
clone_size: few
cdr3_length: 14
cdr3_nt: TGTGCCAGCCATGCGGGGGTAGGTGAAAATGAGCAGTTCTTC
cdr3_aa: CASHAGVGENEQFF

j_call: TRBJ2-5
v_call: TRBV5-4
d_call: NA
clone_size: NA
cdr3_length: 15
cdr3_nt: TGTGCCAGCAGCTTGGGGTCACCTTTCCAAGAGACCCAGTACTTC
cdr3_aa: CASSLGSPFQETQYF

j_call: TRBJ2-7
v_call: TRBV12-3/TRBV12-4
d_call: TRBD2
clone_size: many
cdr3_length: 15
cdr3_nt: TGTGCCAGCAGTTCCCGGGATGCGGGAGCTTACGAGCAGTACTTC
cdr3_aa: CASSSRDAGAYEQYF

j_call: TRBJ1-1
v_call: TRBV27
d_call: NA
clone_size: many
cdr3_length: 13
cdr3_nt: TGTGCCAGCAGTCCTAGGGTGAACACTGAAGCTTTCTTT
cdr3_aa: CASSPRVNTEAFF

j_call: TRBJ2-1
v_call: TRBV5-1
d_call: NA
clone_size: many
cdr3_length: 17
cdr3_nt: TGCGCCAGCAGCCCTTCCCTGCCGGGTCAGACCTACAATGAGCAGTTCTTC
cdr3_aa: CASSPSLPGQTYNEQFF

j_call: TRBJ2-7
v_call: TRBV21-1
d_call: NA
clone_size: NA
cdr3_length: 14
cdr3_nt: TGTGCCAGCAGCAAAGAACAGGGCTCCTACGAGCAGTACTTC
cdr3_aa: CASSKEQGSYEQYF

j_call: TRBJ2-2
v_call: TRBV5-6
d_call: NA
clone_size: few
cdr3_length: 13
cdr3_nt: TGTGCCAGCAGCCACGGGCCCACCGGGGAGCTGTTTTTT
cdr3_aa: CASSHGPTGELFF

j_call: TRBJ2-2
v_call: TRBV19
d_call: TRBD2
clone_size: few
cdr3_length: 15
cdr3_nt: TGTGCCAGTAGTATAGGCGGGAGTCACACCGGGGAGCTGTTTTTT
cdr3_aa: CASSIGGSHTGELFF

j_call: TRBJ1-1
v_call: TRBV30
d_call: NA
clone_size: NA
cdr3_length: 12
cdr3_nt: TGTGCCTGGATGGGTCCCAACACTGAAGCTTTCTTT
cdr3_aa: CAWMGPNTEAFF

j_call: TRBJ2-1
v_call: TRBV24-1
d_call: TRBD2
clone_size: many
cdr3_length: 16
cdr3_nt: TGTGCCACCAGTGATTCAGCGGGACCCTTTTACAATGAGCAGTTCTTC
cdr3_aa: CATSDSAGPFYNEQFF

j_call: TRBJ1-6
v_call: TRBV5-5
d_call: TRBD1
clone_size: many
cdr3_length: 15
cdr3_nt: TGTGCCAGCAGCTCCATGGGACAGGGAAGATCACCCCTCCACTTT
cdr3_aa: CASSSMGQGRSPLHF

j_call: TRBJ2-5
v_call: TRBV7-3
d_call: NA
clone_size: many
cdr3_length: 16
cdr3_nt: TGTGCCAGCAGCTTTCCCGATATAAATAACCAAGAGACCCAGTACTTC
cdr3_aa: CASSFPDINNQETQYF

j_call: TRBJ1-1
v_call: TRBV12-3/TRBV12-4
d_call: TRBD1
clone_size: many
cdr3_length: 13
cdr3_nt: TGTGCCAGCACCGGACAGGGGAACACTGAAGCTTTCTTT
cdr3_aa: CASTGQGNTEAFF

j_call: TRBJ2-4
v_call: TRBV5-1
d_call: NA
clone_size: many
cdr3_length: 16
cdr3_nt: TGCGCCAGCAGCTTTGGGCAGCTTTTAGCCAAAAACATTCAGTACTTC
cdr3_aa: CASSFGQLLAKNIQYF

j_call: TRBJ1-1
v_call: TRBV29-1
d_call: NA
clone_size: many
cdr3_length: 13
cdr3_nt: TGCAGCGTTGTTGGGACGATGAACACTGAAGCTTTCTTT
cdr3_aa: CSVVGTMNTEAFF

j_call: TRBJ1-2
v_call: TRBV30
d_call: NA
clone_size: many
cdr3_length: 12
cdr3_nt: TGTGCCTGGAGGAGGGAGGGGCATGGCTACACCTTC
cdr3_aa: CAWRREGHGYTF

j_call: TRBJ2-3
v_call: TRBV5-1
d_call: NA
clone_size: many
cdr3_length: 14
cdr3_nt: TGCGCCAGCAGCTCATCAGGAAGCACAGATACGCAGTATTTT
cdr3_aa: CASSSSGSTDTQYF

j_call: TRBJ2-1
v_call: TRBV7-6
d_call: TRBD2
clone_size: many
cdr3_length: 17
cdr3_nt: TGTGCCAGCAGCCGTGGGCCCAGCGGGAGCTCCTACAATGAGCAGTTCTTC
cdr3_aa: CASSRGPSGSSYNEQFF

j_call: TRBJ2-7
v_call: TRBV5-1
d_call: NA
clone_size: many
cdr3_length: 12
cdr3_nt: TGCGCCAGCAGCTTTCAGGGTAACGAGCAGTACTTC
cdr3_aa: CASSFQGNEQYF

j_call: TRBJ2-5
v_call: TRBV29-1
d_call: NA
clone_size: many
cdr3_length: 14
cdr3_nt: TGCAGCGTTGTTGGAGGCGCCGGCGTGGAGACCCAGTACTTC
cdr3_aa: CSVVGGAGVETQYF

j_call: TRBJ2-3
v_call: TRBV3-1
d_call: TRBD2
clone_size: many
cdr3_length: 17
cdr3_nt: TGTGCCAGCAGCCAAGGGGCAGCGGGAGTAAGCACAGATACGCAGTATTTT
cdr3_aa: CASSQGAAGVSTDTQYF

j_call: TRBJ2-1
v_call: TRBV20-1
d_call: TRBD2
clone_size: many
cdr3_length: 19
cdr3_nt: TGCAGTGCTAGAGTTCTACCGGGACTAGCGGGAAGGACCTACAATGAGCAGTTCTTC
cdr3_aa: CSARVLPGLAGRTYNEQFF

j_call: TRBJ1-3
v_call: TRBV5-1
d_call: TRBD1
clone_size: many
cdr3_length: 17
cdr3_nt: TGCGCCAGCAGCTTGGGAGGGACAGGGGGCTCTGGAAACACCATATATTTT
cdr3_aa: CASSLGGTGGSGNTIYF

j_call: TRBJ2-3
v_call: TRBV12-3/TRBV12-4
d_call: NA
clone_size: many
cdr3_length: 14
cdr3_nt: TGTGCCAGCACTGAGGACTACAACACAGATACGCAGTATTTT
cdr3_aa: CASTEDYNTDTQYF

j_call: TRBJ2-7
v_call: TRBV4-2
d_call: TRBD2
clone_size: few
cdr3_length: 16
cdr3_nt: TGTGCCAGCAGCCAAGTGGGAGCGGGAGGGCCGTACGAGCAGTACTTC
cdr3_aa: CASSQVGAGGPYEQYF

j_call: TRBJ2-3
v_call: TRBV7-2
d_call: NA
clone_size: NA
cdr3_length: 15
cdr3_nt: TGTGCCAGCAGCTTGCACAGCCTAAGCACAGATACGCAGTATTTT
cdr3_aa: CASSLHSLSTDTQYF

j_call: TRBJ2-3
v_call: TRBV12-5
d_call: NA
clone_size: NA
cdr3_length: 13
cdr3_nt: TGTGCTAGTGGTCCTGGGGATACAGATACGCAGTATTTT
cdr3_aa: CASGPGDTDTQYF

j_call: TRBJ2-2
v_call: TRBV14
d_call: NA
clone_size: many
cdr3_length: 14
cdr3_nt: TGTGCCAGCAGCCAGGGGGGTCACACCGGGGAGCTGTTTTTT
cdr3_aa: CASSQGGHTGELFF

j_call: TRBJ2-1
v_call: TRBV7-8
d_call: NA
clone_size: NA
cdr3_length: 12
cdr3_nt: TGTGCCAGCAGCTTGATGGGCCATGAGCAGTTCTTC
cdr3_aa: CASSLMGHEQFF

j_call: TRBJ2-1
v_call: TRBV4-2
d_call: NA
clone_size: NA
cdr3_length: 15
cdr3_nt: TGTGCCAGCAACCAAGGACCGACTAGAAACAATGAGCAGTTCTTC
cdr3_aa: CASNQGPTRNNEQFF

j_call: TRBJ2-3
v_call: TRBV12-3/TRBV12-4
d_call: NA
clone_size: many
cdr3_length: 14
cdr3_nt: TGTGCCAGCAGTACCACGAAGGGCACAGATACGCAGTATTTT
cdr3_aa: CASSTTKGTDTQYF